The rows below give T cell receptor beta chains drawn from one sample of a study of human T cells and chemical hapten exposure. From the RACE reads, TCRdb called clonotypes with MiXCR, one entry per CDR3 protein. The sample yields under 130,000 distinct CDR3 sequences, nearly 35% seen once. The material sequenced was whole blood, taken in connection with sensitization to the hapten diphenylcyclopropenone (DPC). The origin of the receptors is a man aged 40-50 years with alopecia areata. Some clones in this sample may be carry-over from other donors' samples. The conserved cysteine and the conserved F or W are not part of the CDR3 here. Each record gives: V gene, CDR3 length, J gene, CDR3 protein.

>TRBV7-2|13|TRBJ2-2
ASSLYTGRTGELF
>TRBV7-2|11|TRBJ2-1
ASIPPGANEQF
>TRBV28|13|TRBJ2-1
ASSPSEGGYNEQF
>TRBV5-1|13|TRBJ2-5
ASSFSGGDQETQY
>TRBV4-2|11|TRBJ1-1
ASRDRENTEAF
>TRBV28|10|TRBJ1-2
ASGSHLYGYT
>TRBV7-3|14|TRBJ2-1
ASSLELAGVTNEQF
>TRBV19|13|TRBJ2-1
ASSSRAISYNEQF
>TRBV4-3|16|TRBJ2-6
ASSQGSGQASGANVLT
>TRBV7-9|15|TRBJ2-6
ASSAWTGTSGANVLT
>TRBV6-2/TRBV6-3|12|TRBJ2-1
ASSYSAWNNEQF
>TRBV7-7|15|TRBJ2-1
ASSLALGGSSYNEQF
>TRBV29-1|13|TRBJ2-5
SVDGGGTGEETQY
>TRBV29-1|10|TRBJ2-5
SELTGRETQY
>TRBV6-5|12|TRBJ2-2
ASSLGGGSGELF
>TRBV18|14|TRBJ2-1
ASSDIGLAGDNEQF
>TRBV6-1|10|TRBJ2-7
ASSEGARLQY
>TRBV20-1|11|TRBJ2-3
SASSPSTDTQY
>TRBV20-1|17|TRBJ2-3
SARDTGDYLLSSTDTQY
>TRBV5-1|12|TRBJ1-4
ASSLEGTNEKLF
>TRBV10-3|11|TRBJ2-7
AISSGGTYEQY
>TRBV10-3|10|TRBJ2-7
AIRDTRNEQY
>TRBV30|13|TRBJ2-1
AWGKDLGPYNEQF
>TRBV20-1|9|TRBJ2-3
SARLTDTQY
>TRBV6-2/TRBV6-3|11|TRBJ2-5
ASSFSVGETQY
>TRBV29-1|10|TRBJ1-1
SVRQGAAEAF
>TRBV7-2|11|TRBJ1-1
ASSLSLNTEAF
>TRBV5-1|12|TRBJ1-2
ASSLEVQVYGYT
>TRBV14|11|TRBJ2-5
ASSQAGKGTQY
>TRBV28|14|TRBJ2-1
ASSIATWSSYNEQF
>TRBV6-5|12|TRBJ1-6
ASSYSGENSPLH
>TRBV27|13|TRBJ2-3
ASSPTRTSTDTQY
>TRBV7-9|14|TRBJ2-5
ASSLEGDRVGETQY
>TRBV20-1|12|TRBJ2-3
SAYGTSGADTQY
>TRBV15|14|TRBJ1-4
ATSRRTGTTNEKLF
>TRBV29-1|11|TRBJ2-5
SVERGGGETQY
>TRBV7-9|12|TRBJ2-5
ASSFGGSQETQY
>TRBV14|11|TRBJ2-1
ASSPIRLGEQF
>TRBV27|13|TRBJ2-1
ASSLGDSLYNEQF
>TRBV4-3|16|TRBJ1-6
ASSQSTRGFGGNSPLH